These 17 T cell receptor beta chains originate from one sample sequenced in a study of spatial heterogeneity in lung cancer (dated by TCRdb to between 2018 and 2021). The receptor library was made with 5' RACE. The sequencer listed for this sample is NextSeq 500. The public reads were reprocessed in TCRdb via fastp at Q25 and MiXCR, keeping in-frame beta chains. Merged by CDR3 protein, the rows form single entries marked with the most common genes and DNA. The sample table records about 12,000 distinct CDR3 sequences; approximately 6.2% of these occur just once. The ten most abundant clones make up 10% to 13% of the sample. What this sample's time point label stands for: sample taken at primary tumor resection. For TCR sequencing, whole RNA was extracted from tumor and nontumor lung tissue, or from cryopreserved PBMC samples, and no cell sorting was done. The sequenced sample was normal lung tissue next to the tumor, obtained at surgery. The source is a male donor with early-stage non-small cell lung cancer.

A few counts support this clonotype. This beta chain was picked up by a library intended for alpha chains and is off target, so its count carries little meaning. The V and J genes are TRBV7-2 and TRBJ1-1; TRBD1 might be the D (6 bases). The CDR3 consists of 14 residues. Between the trimmed V and J ends, which lost 6 bases and 3 bases, there was a span of 14 bases. Germline V lookup: CDR1 SGHTA, CDR2 FQGNSA. CDR3 sequence: CASSYRERYTEAFF. DNA for the CDR3: TGTGCCAGCAGTTACAGGGAAAGGTACACTGAAGCTTTCTTT.

This clonotype has a count of ten or more. Since it is a stray read in a library aimed at alpha chains, this beta chain has a size that is not meaningful. J is TRBJ1-1 and V is TRBV12-3 or TRBV12-4; TRBD1 might be the D (5 bases). The CDR3 length is 15 residues. Trimming shortened V by 6 bases and J by 4 bases, and 18 bases separated the two germline ends. The CDR3 protein is CASSYRGAEITEAFF. CDR3 bases: TGTGCCAGCAGCTATAGAGGGGCAGAGATCACTGAAGCTTTCTTT.

This clonotype showed up many times. With the library built for alpha chains, this beta chain is off target and its frequency is not meaningful. The chain uses TRBV7-8 and TRBJ2-1; TRBD2 is a possible D gene (6 bases). CDR3 length equals 14 residues. Germline V CDR1 and CDR2: SGHVS, FQNEAQ. The V end lost 8 bases, the J end lost 0 bases, and 11 bases lay between the germline ends. The CDR3 coding sequence is TGTGCCAGCGAGGACTACGGCTCCTACAATGAGCAGTTCTTC. As protein: CASEDYGSYNEQFF.

Many counts were recorded for this clonotype. This beta chain is an off-target read within a library intended for alpha chains, so its frequency means little. V usage is TRBV29-1 and J usage is TRBJ1-1; D unresolved. The CDR3 is made up of 12 amino acids. Germline CDR1 and CDR2: SQVTM and ANQGSEA. Trimming shortened V by 1 base and J by 6 bases, and 9 bases separated the two germline ends. The CDR3 protein is CSVEAERAEAFF. As DNA, the CDR3 is TGCAGCGTTGAAGCTGAGAGAGCTGAAGCTTTCTTT.

By its share, this clonotype is medium-sized (0.01 to 0.1%). Within a library made for alpha chains, this beta chain is off target, and its count is uninformative. The chain uses TRBV20-1 and TRBJ1-1, with no clear D. The CDR3 consists of 13 residues. V lost 4 bases to trimming and J lost 4 bases, with 13 bases between them. Germline loops: CDR1 DFQATT, CDR2 SNEGSKA (reference sequence). CDR3 sequence: CSAIGDGGTEAFF. The CDR3 DNA reads as TGCAGTGCTATTGGCGATGGAGGCACTGAAGCTTTCTTT.

In this sample, this clonotype turned up a few times. Within a library made for alpha chains, this beta chain is off target, and its count is uninformative. The CDR3 protein is CASANQGYTGELFF. As DNA, the CDR3 is TGCGCCAGCGCTAACCAGGGTTACACCGGGGAGCTGTTTTTT. The rearrangement uses TRBV5-1 and TRBJ2-2; TRBD1 might be the D (5 bases). The CDR3 contains 14 residues. Germline V CDR1 and CDR2: SGHRS, YFSETQ. Trimming stripped 7 bases from V and 3 bases from J, with 13 bases between.

This clonotype was recorded many times. This beta chain lies outside the target of a library built for alpha chains; its clone size means little. This chain connects TRBV15 to TRBJ2-1; D assignment may be TRBD1 or TRBD2 (5 bases each). Germline-derived CDR1 and CDR2 are LNHNV and YYDKDF (reference sequence). V was cut by 5 bases and J by 1 base, with 12 bases left in between. The length of the CDR3 is 15 residues. This CDR3 reads CATSLARGSYNEQFF. CDR3 bases: TGTGCCACCAGCCTCGCGAGGGGTTCCTACAATGAGCAGTTCTTC.

Many counts were recorded for this clonotype. This beta chain is an off-target read within a library intended for alpha chains, so its frequency means little. This chain joins TRBV6-2 or TRBV6-3 and TRBJ2-7, with 8 bases aligning to TRBD1. Per germline, CDR1 MNHEY and CDR2 SVGEGT. The CDR3 has 12 amino acids. The V and J ends lost 6 bases and 3 bases, in that order; junction bases with no gene match: 1. CDR3 nucleotide sequence: TGTGCCAGCAGCGACAGGGGCTACGAGCAGTACTTC. It translates to CASSDRGYEQYF.

In this sample, this clonotype turned up many times. Within a library made for alpha chains, this beta chain is off target, and its count is uninformative. The V gene is TRBV12-3 or TRBV12-4, the J gene TRBJ2-1; D is possibly TRBD2 (6 bases). Trimming removed 6 bases from V and 2 bases from J, with 14 bases in between. The CDR3 loop spans 15 amino acids. The CDR3 nucleotides are TGTGCCAGCAGCCCCTTACGCGGGGCCTACAATGAGCAGTTCTTC. Translated: CASSPLRGAYNEQFF.

At least ten counts were recorded for this clonotype. This beta chain is an off-target read within a library intended for alpha chains, so its frequency means little. The chain employs TRBV6-1 and TRBJ2-7; D gene unclear. The ends were cut back, 1 base at V and 11 bases at J, with 21 bases in the middle. The length of the CDR3 is 15 residues. Germline V gene data show CDR1 as MNHNS and CDR2 as SASEGT. The CDR3 DNA follows: TGTGCCAGCAGTGAAGAAGTAAGGACCCCATCAAAGAAGTACTTC. This encodes CASSEEVRTPSKKYF.

This clonotype was detected many times. An end of the junction differs from the germline gene, which may be a read error. A library made for alpha chains picked up this beta chain off target, so its size means little. CDR3: CASREGSNTIYF. In DNA, the CDR3 is TGTGCCAGCAGGGAAGGGTCAAACACCATATATTTT. V and J are TRBV2 and TRBJ1-3, with no clear D. Germline CDR1 reads SNHLY; CDR2 reads FYNNEI. There are 12 residues in the CDR3. Filled out from reference TRBV2 and TRBJ1-3, the complete variable domain reads EPEVTQTPSHQVTQMGQEVILRCVPISNHLYFYWYRQILGQKVEFLVSFYNNEISEKSEIFDDQFSVERPDGSNFTLKIRSTKLEDSAMYFCASREGSNTIYFGEGSWLTVV.

This clonotype was observed at least ten times. This beta chain is a stray read from a library made for alpha chains; its abundance is not meaningful. The chain carries TRBV11-2 and TRBJ2-1, with TRBD2 matching over 11 bases. Trimming removed 5 bases from V and 12 bases from J; junction bases left unmatched: 21. Germline V lookup: CDR1 SGHAT, CDR2 FQNNGV. The length of the CDR3 is 18 residues. CDR3 region: CASSLQGSGRGGTMRQFF. CDR3 in DNA: TGTGCCAGCAGCCTCCAAGGTAGCGGGAGGGGGGGGACAATGAGGCAGTTCTTC.

Only a few counts were recorded for this clonotype. As an off-target read in a library built for alpha chains, this beta chain has a frequency of little significance. The V and J genes are TRBV5-1 and TRBJ2-7; 10 positions agree with TRBD1. The CDR3 runs 12 residues. Per the germline V gene, CDR1 is SGHRS and CDR2 is YFSETQ. With V trimmed by 5 bases and J by 6 bases, 2 bases remained unmatched. This CDR3 reads CASSRTGGEQYF. CDR3 nucleotide sequence: TGCGCCAGCAGTCGGACAGGGGGCGAGCAGTACTTC.

The sample holds many counts of this clonotype. Within a library made for alpha chains, this beta chain is off target, and its count is uninformative. The chain couples TRBV27 to TRBJ1-1, with 9 bases that match TRBD1. The CDR3 has 14 amino acids. Germline V gene lookup returns CDR1 MNHEY and CDR2 SMNVEV (reference sequence). V trimming: 5 bases; J trimming: 5 bases; junction bases outside the gene matches: 6. CDR3 protein: CASSHRGRTTEAFF. In nucleotides, the CDR3 is TGTGCCAGCAGTCACAGGGGGCGAACGACTGAAGCTTTCTTT.

There are many counts of this clonotype. The library was built for alpha chains, so this beta chain is an off-target read and its size means little. The rearrangement uses TRBV6-5 and TRBJ1-2; tentative D call: TRBD1 (5 bases). Germline CDR1 MNHEY, CDR2 SVGAGI. Trimming shortened V by 8 bases and J by 7 bases, and 11 bases separated the two germline ends. CDR3 length: 11 amino acids. The CDR3 DNA is TGTGCCAGCGTAGGGGCAGGTGGCTACACCTTC. Translated: CASVGAGGYTF.

In this sample, this clonotype turned up many times. Little can be read into the size of this beta chain, an off-target read in a library designed for alpha chains. The chain couples TRBV20-1 to TRBJ1-3, with D tentatively TRBD1 (5 bases). V was shortened by 1 base and J by 0 bases, with 16 bases between the two germline ends. CDR3 length equals 17 residues. Germline CDR1 is DFQATT and CDR2 is SNEGSKA (reference sequence). CDR3 in amino acids: CSARGRGDGSSGNTIYF. The CDR3 DNA reads as TGCAGTGCTAGAGGAAGAGGGGACGGGAGCTCTGGAAACACCATATATTTT.

This clonotype has at least ten counts. The library was prepared for alpha chains; this beta chain is a stray read, so its frequency means little. The V gene is TRBV6-5, the J gene TRBJ2-7, with 7 positions matching TRBD2. V gave up 2 bases and J gave up 2 bases; unmatched junction bases: 6. The CDR3 runs to 15 residues. Germline-derived CDR1 and CDR2 are MNHEY and SVGAGI. In DNA form, the CDR3 reads TGTGCCAGCAGTTACCGGCGGGAGCCAACCTACGAGCAGTACTTC. Protein sequence: CASSYRREPTYEQYF.